A selection of T cell receptor beta chains follows, all from one sample in a study of blood T cell repertoires in COVID-19. Sequenced by immunoSEQ multiplex PCR; TCRdb stores in-frame clones only, minus some. The sample consists of over 50,000 clones, 88% of them appearing once. The sequenced sample consisted of peripheral blood. These receptors were collected from a man in his forties or fifties with active COVID-19. CDR3s include the opening cysteine and the closing phenylalanine or tryptophan.

j_call v_call cdr3_aa
TRBJ2-1 TRBV6-4 CASSLAGGLEQFF
TRBJ1-2 TRBV15 CATSSPFGRRRFIGYTF
TRBJ2-1 TRBV6-1 CASSDSYHEQFF
TRBJ2-5 TRBV5-1 CASSHGDSYQETQYF
TRBJ2-7 TRBV9 CASSVEGAPFYEQYF
TRBJ2-3 TRBV29-1 CSVERKLAPDTQYF
TRBJ2-7 TRBV4-1 CASRGSPGQGVKEQYF
TRBJ2-7 TRBV7-9 CASSLSPVAGEQYF
TRBJ2-7 TRBV6-6 CASTDRVNEQYF
TRBJ1-1 TRBV7-8 CASSASGGETEAFF
TRBJ2-1 TRBV11-1 CASSLDRRNEQFF
TRBJ2-1 TRBV30 CAWGLAGGWNEQFF
TRBJ1-4 TRBV2 CASREQGALNEKLFF
TRBJ2-3 TRBV5-1 CASSSPTSGGRTSTDTQYF
TRBJ1-6 TRBV5-4 CAAQGLNSPLHF
TRBJ2-5 TRBV7-2 CASSTGVAEETQYF
TRBJ2-2 TRBV6-6 CASSQPYRGLNTGELFF
TRBJ1-2 TRBV6-5 CATRITGDHGYTF
TRBJ1-1 TRBV6-6 CASSMTGYTEAFF
TRBJ1-2 TRBV5-1 CASSDRDINGYTF
TRBJ1-4 TRBV19 CASSPTATNEKLFF
TRBJ2-1 TRBV18 CASSQIQGGNEQFF
TRBJ1-4 TRBV28 CASSGRSREREKLFF
TRBJ1-3 TRBV6-1 CASSEQGALGNTIYF
TRBJ1-5 TRBV15 CATSRGNTGTGARSQHF
TRBJ1-2 TRBV2 CASSASLRGYTF
TRBJ2-5 TRBV7-3 CASSLSRVQETQYF
TRBJ1-4 TRBV14 CASSNRRGSTNEKLFF
TRBJ2-2 TRBV5-1 CASSLERAGTGELFF
TRBJ1-1 TRBV4-2 CASLLTRGNTEAFF
TRBJ1-1 TRBV30 CAWSLTGQVTEAFF
TRBJ1-1 TRBV3-1/TRBV3-2 CASSPLSESEAFF
TRBJ1-6 TRBV15 CATSRAWDIEYNSPLHF
TRBJ2-7 TRBV5-1 CASSLASGAYEQYF
TRBJ2-7 TRBV5-1 CASSLRGQGGEQYF
TRBJ2-7 TRBV11-2 CASSPRWGGGLLNEQYF
TRBJ2-3 TRBV24-1 CATSDPTGGSSTDTQYF
TRBJ1-3 TRBV19 CASSTRTQNSGNTIYF